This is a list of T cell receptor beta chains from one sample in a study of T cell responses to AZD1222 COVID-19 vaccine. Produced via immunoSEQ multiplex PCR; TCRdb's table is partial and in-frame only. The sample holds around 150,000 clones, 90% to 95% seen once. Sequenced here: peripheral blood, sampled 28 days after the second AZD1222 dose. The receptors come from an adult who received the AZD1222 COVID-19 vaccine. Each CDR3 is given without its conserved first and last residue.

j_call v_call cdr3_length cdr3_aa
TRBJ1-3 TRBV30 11 AWSVLPGNTIY
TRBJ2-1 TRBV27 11 ASSFDGGNEQF
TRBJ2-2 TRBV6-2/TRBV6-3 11 ASSLTDTGELF
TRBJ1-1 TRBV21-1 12 ASSKMRDIREAF
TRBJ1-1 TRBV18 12 ASSLPDRAIEAF
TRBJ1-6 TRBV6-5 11 ASMVQGRSPLH
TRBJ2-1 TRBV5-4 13 ASSLAGGQYNEQF
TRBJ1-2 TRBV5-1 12 ASSFIGQAFGYT
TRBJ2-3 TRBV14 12 ASSQSYREDTQY
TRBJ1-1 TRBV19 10 ASSNSGAEAF
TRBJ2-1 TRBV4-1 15 ASSQALRGEYYNEQF
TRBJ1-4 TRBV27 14 ASSLLKTGGFRKLF
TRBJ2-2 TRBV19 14 ATSLGTSHYTGELF
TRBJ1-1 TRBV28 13 ASSLPGTGRYEAF
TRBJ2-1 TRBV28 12 ASSLWGPHNEQF
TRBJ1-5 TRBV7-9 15 ASSSGGGTGVNQPQH
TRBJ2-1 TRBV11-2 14 ASSWLLAGGNNEQF
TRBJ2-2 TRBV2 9 ASRYSGELF
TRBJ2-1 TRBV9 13 ASSPTSGGNNEQF
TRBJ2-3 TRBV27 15 ASSSPGRWVSTDTQY
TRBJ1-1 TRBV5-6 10 ASSFRVTEAF
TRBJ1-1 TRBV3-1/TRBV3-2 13 ASSQSGSRYTEAF
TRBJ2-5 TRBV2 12 ASSEGDSEETQY
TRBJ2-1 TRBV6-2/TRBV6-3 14 ASSNRGRLSYNEQF
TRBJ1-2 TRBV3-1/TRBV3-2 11 ASSPGGNYGYT
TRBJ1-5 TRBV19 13 ASSTGELGNQPQH
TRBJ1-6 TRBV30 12 AWIPRGSDSPLH
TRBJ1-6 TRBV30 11 AWSPNPLGPLH
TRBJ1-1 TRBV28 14 ASSLSLGSSNGEAF
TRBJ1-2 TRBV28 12 ASSLTGFNYGYT
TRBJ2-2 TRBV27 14 ASSPTGQLNTGELF
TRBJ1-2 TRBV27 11 ASMKAGSLGYT
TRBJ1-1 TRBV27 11 ASSFGGAGEAF
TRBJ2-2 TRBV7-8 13 ASSFSQGATGELF
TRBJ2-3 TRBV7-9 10 ALFVGTDTQY
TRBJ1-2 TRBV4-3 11 ASSHPRGRGYT
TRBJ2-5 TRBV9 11 ASSVGGEETQY
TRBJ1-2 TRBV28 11 ASLGQGRGGYT
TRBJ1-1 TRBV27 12 ASSLGGQGTEAF
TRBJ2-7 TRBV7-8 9 ASSGSYEQY
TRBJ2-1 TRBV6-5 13 ASSYSAALSNEQF
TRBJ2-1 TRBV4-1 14 ASSQVGEGSYNEQF
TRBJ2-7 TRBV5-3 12 ARSLVGTYHEQY
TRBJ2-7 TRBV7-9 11 ASSFGLANEQY
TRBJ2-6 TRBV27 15 APEPGRGVQGANVLT
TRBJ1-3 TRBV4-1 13 ASSQATGGANTIY
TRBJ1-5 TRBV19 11 ASSVREEQPQH
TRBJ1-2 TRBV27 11 ASGLQGAGGYT
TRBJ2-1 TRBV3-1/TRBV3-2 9 ASSQPGQLF